The clone carrying this T cell receptor (beta chain) was counted between two and nine times. What it recognizes is unknown. The sample originates from a study of T cells in localized non-small cell lung cancer. Study-wide results and caveats: Owing to sequencing of a solitary tumor region, heterogeneity cannot be discounted. Longer overall survival was seen with higher T cell density measured in blood. Within adjacent lung there appeared a median approximately 60 of the top 100 tumor clones.

Some clones are missing from TCRdb's copy, which holds only in-frame ones; the method was immunoSEQ multiplex PCR. Here the sample spans roughly 7,000 clones, 23% being singletons. Trimming pared 2 bases from V and 5 bases from J, leaving 9 bases between. The CDR3 loop spans 14 amino acids. Looked up from germline, CDR1 is SGHNT and CDR2 is YENEEA. Material: lung tumor tissue, obtained before any cancer treatment. The chain links TRBV11-3 to TRBJ1-4; no reliable D call. The sequence derives from a man aged 35 to 69 with stage III squamous cell lung carcinoma. The CDR3 region is CASSLRAGNEKLFF. In DNA form, the CDR3 reads TGTGCCAGCAGCTTAAGGGCGGGGAATGAAAAACTGTTTTTT.